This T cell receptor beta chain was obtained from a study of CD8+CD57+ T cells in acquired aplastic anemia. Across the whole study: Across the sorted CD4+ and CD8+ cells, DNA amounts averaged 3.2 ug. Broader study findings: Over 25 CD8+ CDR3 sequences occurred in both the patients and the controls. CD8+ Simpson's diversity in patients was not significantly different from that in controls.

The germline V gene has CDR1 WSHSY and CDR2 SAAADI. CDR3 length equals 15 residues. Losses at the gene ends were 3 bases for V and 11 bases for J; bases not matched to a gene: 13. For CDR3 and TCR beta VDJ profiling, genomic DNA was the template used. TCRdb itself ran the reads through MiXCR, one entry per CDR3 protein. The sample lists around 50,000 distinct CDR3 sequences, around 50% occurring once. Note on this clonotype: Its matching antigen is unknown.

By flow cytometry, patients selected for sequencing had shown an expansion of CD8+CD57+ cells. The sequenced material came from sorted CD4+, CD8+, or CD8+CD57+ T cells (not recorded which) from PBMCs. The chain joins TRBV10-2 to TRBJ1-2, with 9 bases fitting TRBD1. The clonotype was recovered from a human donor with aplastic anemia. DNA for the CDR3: TGCGCCAGCAGTGATCAGATTGGGACAGGGCCTCAGTACACCTTC. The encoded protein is CASSDQIGTGPQYTF.